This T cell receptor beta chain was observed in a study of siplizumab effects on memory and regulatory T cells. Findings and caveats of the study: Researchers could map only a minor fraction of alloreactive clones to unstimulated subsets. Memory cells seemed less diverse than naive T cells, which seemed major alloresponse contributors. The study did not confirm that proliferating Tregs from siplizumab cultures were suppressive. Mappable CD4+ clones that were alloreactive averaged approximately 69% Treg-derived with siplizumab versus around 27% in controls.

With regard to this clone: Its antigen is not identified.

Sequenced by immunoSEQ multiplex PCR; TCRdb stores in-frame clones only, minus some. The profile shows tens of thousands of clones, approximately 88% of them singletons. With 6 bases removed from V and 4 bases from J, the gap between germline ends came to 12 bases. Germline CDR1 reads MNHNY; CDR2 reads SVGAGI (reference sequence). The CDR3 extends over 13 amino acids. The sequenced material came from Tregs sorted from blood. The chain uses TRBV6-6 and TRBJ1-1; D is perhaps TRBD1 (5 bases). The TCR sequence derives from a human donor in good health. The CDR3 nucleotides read TGTGCCAGCAGACCCAGGGAGAGCACTGAAGCTTTCTTT. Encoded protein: CASRPRESTEAFF.